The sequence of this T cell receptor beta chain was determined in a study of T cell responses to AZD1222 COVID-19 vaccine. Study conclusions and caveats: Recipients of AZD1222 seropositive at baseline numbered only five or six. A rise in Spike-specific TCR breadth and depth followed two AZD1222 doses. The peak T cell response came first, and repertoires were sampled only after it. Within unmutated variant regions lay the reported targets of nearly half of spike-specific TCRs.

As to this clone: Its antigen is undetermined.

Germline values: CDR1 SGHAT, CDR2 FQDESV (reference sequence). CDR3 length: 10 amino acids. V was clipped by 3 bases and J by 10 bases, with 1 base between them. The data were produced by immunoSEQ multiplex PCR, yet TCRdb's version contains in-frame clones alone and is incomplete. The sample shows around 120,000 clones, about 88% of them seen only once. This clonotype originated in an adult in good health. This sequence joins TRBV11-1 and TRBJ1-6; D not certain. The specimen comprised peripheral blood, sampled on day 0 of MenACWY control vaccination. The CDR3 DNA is TGTGCCAGCAGCTTCTCACCCCTCCACTTT. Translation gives CASSFSPLHF.